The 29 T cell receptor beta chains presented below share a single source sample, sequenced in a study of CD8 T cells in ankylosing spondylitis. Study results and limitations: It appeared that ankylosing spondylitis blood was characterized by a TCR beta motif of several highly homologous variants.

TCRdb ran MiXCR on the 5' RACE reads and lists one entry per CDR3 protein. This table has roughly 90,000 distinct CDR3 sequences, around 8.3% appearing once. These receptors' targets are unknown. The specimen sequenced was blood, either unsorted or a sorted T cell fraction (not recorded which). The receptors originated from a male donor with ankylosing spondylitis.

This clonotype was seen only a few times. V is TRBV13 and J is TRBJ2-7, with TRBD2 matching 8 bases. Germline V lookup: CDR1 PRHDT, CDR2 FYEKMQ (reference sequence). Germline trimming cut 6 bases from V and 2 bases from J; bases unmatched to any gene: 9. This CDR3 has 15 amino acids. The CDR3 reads CASRPRGGGPYEQYF. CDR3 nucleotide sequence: TGTGCCAGCAGGCCCCGGGGGGGAGGTCCCTACGAGCAGTACTTC.

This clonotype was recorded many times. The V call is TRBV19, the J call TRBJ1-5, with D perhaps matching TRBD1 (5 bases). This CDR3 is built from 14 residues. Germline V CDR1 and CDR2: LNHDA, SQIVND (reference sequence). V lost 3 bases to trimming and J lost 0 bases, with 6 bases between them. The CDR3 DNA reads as TGTGCCAGTAGTATCAGGGATAGCAATCAGCCCCAGCATTTT. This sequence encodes CASSIRDSNQPQHF.

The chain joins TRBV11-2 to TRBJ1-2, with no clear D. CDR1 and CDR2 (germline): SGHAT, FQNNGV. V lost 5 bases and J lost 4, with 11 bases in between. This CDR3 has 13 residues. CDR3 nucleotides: TGTGCCAGCAGCGAGGAGGGCGGCTATGGCTACACCTTC. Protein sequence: CASSEEGGYGYTF.

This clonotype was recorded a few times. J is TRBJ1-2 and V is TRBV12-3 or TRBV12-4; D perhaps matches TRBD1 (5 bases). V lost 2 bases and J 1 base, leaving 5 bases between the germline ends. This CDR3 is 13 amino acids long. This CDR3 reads CASSLRGNYGYTF. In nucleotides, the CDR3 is TGTGCCAGCAGTTTAAGGGGTAACTATGGCTACACCTTC.

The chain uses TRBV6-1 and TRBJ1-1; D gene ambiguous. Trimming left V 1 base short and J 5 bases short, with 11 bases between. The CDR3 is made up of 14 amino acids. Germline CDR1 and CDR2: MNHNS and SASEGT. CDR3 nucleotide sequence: TGTGCCAGCAGTGAAGGACAAACCACGACTGAAGCTTTCTTT. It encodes CASSEGQTTTEAFF.

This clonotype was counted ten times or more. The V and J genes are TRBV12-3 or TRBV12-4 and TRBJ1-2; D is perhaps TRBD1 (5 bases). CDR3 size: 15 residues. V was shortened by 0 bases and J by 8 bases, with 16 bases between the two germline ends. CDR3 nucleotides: TGTGCCAGCAGTTTAGCGGGACGGACGTTTCGGGGCTACACCTTC. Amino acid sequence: CASSLAGRTFRGYTF.

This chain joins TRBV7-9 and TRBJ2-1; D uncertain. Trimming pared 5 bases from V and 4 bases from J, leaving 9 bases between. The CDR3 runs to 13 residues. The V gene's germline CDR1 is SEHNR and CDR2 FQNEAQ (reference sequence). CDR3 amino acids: CASSPLAYNEQFF. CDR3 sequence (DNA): TGTGCCAGCAGCCCTTTGGCTTACAATGAGCAGTTCTTC.

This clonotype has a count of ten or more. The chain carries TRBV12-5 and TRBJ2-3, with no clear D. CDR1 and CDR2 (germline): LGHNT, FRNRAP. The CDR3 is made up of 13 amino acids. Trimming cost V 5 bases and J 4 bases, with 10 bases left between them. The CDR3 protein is CASGPLIADTQYF. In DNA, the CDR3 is TGTGCTAGTGGTCCTCTCATTGCAGATACGCAGTATTTT.

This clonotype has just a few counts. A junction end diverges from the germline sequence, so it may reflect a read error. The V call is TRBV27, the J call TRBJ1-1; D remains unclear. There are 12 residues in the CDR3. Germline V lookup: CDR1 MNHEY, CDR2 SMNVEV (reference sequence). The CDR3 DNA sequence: TGTGCCAGCCTGACCGACCGCAATCAAGCTTCCTTT. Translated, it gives CASLTDRNQASF.

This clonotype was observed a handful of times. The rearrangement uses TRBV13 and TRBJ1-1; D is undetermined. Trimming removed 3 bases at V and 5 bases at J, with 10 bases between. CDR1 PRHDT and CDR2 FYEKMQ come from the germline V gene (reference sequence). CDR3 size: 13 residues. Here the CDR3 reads CASSFRAGTEAFF. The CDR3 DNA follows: TGTGCCAGCAGCTTTAGAGCGGGAACTGAAGCTTTCTTT.

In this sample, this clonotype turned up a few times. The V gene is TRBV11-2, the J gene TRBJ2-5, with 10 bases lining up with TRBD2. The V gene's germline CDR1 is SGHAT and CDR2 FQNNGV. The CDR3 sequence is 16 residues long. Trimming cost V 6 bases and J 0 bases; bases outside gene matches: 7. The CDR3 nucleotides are TGTGCCAGCAGGGCGACTAGCGGGTCGTACCAAGAGACCCAGTACTTC. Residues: CASRATSGSYQETQYF.

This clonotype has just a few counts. This CDR3 reads CASSLSSGTDSPLHF. As DNA, the CDR3 is TGTGCCAGCAGCTTGTCTTCAGGGACGGATTCACCCCTCCACTTT. The genes are TRBV5-5 and TRBJ1-6; D is possibly TRBD1 (5 bases). The CDR3 is made up of 15 amino acids. V lost 1 base and J lost 8, with 13 bases in between. CDR1 and CDR2 from the germline V gene are SGHKS and YYEKEE (reference sequence).

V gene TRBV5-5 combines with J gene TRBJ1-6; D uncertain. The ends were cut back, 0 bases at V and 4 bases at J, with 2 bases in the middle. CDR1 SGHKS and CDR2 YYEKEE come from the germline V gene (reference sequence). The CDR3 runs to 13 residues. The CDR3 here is CASSLGYNSPLHF. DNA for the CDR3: TGTGCCAGCAGCTTGGGGTATAATTCACCCCTCCACTTT.

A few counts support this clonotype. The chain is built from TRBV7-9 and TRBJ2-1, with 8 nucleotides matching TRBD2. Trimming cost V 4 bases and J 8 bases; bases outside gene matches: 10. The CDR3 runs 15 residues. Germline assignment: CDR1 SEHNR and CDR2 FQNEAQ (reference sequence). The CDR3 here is CASSWGTRGVDEQFF. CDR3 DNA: TGTGCCAGCAGCTGGGGGACTAGAGGGGTCGATGAGCAGTTCTTC.

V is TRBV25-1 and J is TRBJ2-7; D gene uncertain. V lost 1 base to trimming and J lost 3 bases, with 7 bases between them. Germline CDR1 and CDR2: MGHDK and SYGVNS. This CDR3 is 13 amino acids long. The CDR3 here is CASSESANYEQYF. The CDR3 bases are TGTGCCAGCAGTGAATCGGCCAACTACGAGCAGTACTTC.

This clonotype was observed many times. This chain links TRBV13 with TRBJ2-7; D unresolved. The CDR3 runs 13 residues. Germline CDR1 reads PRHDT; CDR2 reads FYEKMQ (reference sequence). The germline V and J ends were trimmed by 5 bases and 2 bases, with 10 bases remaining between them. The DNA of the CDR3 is TGTGCCAGCAGCCTGCGCGGTACCTACGAGCAGTACTTC. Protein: CASSLRGTYEQYF.

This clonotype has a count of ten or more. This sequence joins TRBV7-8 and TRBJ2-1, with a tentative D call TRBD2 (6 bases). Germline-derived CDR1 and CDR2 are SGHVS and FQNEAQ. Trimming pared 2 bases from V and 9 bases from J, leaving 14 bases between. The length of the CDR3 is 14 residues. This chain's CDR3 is CASSLFGGRGEQFF. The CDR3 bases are TGTGCCAGCAGCTTATTCGGGGGAAGGGGTGAGCAGTTCTTC. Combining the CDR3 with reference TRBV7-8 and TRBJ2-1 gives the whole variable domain GAGVSQSPRYKVAKRGQDVALRCDPISGHVSLFWYQQALGQGPEFLTYFQNEAQLDKSGLPSDRFFAERPEGSVSTLKIQRTQQEDSAVYLCASSLFGGRGEQFFGPGTRLTVL.

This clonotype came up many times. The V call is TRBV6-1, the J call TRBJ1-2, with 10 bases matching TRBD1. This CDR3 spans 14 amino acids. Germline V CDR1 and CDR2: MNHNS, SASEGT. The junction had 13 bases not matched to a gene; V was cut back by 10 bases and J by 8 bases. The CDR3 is CAIRGQGDLLGYTF. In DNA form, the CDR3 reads TGTGCCATCCGAGGACAGGGGGATTTACTCGGCTACACCTTC.

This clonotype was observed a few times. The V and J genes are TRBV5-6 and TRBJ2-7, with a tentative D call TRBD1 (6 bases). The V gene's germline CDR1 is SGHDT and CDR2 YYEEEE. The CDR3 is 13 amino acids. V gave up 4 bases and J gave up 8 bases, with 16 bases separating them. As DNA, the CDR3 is TGTGCCAGCAGCCCGGGACAACTTACGAAGCAGTACTTC. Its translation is CASSPGQLTKQYF.

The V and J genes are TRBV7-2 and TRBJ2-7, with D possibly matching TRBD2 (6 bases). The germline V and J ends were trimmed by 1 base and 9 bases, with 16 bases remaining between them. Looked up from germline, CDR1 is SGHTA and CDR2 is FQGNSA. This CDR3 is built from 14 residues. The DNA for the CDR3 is TGTGCCAGCAGCTTAGGAGTGGTGGGGGAGGTGCAGTACGTC. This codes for CASSLGVVGEVQYV.

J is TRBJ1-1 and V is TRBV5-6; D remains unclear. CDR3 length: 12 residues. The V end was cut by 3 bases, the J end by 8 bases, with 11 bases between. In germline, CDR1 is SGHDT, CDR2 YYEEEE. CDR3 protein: CASSSDTREAFF. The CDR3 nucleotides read TGTGCCAGCAGCTCCGACACTCGCGAAGCTTTCTTT.

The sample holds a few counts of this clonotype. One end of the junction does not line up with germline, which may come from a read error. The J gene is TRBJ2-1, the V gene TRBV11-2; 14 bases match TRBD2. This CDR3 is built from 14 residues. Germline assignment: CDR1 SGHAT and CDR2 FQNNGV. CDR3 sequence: CASSQSPGLAGEGF. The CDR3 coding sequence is TGTGCCAGCAGCCAGTCTCCGGGACTAGCGGGAGAAGGGTTC. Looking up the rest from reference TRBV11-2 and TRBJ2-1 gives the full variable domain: EAGVAQSPRYKIIEKRQSVAFWCNPISGHATLYWYQQILGQGPKLLIQFQNNGVVDDSQLPKDRFSAERLKGVDSTLKIQPAKLEDSAVYLCASSQSPGLAGEGFGPGTRLTVL.

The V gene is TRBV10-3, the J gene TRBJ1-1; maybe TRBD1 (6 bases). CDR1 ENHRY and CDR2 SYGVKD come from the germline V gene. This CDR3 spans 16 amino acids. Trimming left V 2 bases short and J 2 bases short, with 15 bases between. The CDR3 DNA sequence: TGTGCCATCAGTGAGGTATGGGGGACACCCAACACTGAAGCTTTCTTT. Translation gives CAISEVWGTPNTEAFF.

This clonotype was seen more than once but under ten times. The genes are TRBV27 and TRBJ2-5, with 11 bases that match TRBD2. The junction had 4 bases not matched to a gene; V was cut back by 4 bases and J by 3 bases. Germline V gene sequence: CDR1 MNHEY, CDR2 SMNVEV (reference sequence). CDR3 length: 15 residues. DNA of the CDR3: TGTGCCAGCAGTTCCACACTAGCGGGAGAAGAGACCCAGTACTTC. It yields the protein CASSSTLAGEETQYF.

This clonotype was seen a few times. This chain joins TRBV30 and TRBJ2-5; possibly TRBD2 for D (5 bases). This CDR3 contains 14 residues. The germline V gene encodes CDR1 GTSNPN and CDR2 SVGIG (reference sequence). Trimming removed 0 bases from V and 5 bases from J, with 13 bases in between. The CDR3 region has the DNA TGTGCCTGGAGTGTGGGCCTAGCAGAGGAGACCCAGTACTTC. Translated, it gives CAWSVGLAEETQYF.

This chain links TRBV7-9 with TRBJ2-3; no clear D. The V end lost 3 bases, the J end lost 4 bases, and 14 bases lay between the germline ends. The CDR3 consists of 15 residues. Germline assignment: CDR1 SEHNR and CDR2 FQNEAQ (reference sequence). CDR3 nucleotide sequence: TGTGCCAGCAGCTTCCGCATCATAGGATCAGATACGCAGTATTTT. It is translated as CASSFRIIGSDTQYF. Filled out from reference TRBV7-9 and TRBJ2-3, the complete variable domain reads DTGVSQNPRHKITKRGQNVTFRCDPISEHNRLYWYRQTLGQGPEFLTYFQNEAQLEKSRLLSDRFSAERPKGSFSTLEIQRTEQGDSAMYLCASSFRIIGSDTQYFGPGTRLTVL.

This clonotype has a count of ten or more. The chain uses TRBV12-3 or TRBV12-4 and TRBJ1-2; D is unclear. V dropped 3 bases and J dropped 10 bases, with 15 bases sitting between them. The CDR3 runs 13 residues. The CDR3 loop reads CASSFSPVVDYTF. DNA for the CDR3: TGTGCCAGCAGTTTTTCTCCGGTGGTGGACTACACCTTC.

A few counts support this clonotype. Here the CDR3 DNA reads TGTGCCAGCAGGATAACTTCAGGGGGAAATGAGCAGTTCTTC. Translated, it gives CASRITSGGNEQFF. V and J are TRBV2 and TRBJ2-1, with 7 bases fitting TRBD1. The trim removed 6 bases at V and 7 bases at J, leaving 9 bases unmatched. CDR3 length: 14 amino acids. Germline lookup yields CDR1 SNHLY and CDR2 FYNNEI.

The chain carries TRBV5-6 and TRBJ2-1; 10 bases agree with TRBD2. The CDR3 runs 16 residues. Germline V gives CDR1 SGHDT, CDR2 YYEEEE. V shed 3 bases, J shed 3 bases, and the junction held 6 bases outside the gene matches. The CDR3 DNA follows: TGTGCCAGCAGCTCTCTAGCGGGAGAAGGCTACAATGAGCAGTTCTTC. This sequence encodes CASSSLAGEGYNEQFF.